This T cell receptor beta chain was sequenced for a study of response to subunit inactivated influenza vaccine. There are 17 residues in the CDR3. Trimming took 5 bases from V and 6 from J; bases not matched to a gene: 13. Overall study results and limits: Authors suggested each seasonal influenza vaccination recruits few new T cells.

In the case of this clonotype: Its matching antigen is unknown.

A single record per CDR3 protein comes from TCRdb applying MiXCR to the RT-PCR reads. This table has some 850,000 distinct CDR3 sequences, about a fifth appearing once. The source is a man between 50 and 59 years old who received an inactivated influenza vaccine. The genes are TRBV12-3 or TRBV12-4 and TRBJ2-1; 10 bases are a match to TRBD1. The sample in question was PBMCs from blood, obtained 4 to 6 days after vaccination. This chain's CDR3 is CASSPSLGTGAPNEQFF. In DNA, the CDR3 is TGTGCCAGCAGTCCAAGTCTCGGGACAGGGGCCCCCAATGAGCAGTTCTTC.